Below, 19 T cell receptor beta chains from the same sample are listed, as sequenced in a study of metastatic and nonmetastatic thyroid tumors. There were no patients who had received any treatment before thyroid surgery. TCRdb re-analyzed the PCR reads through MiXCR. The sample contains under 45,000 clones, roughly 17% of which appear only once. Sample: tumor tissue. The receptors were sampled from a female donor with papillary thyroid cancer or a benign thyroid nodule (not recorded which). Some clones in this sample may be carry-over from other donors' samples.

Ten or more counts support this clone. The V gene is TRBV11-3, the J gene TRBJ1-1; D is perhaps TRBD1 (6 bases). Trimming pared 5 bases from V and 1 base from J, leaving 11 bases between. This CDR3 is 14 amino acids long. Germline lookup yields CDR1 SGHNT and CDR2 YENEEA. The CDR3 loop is CASSPGTWNTEAFF. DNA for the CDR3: TGTGCCAGCAGCCCAGGGACATGGAACACTGAAGCTTTCTTT. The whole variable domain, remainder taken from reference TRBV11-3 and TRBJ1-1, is EAGVVQSPRYKIIEKKQPVAFWCNPISGHNTLYWYLQNLGQGPELLIRYENEEAVDDSQLPKDRFSAERLKGVDSTLKIQPAELGDSAVYLCASSPGTWNTEAFFGQGTRLTVV.

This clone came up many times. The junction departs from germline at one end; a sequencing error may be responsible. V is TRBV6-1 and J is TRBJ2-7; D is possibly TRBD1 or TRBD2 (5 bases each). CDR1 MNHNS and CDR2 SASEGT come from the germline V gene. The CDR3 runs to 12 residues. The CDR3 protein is CASREGFREQYF. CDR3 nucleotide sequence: TGTGCCAGCCGTGAGGGGTTCCGCGAGCAGTACTTC.

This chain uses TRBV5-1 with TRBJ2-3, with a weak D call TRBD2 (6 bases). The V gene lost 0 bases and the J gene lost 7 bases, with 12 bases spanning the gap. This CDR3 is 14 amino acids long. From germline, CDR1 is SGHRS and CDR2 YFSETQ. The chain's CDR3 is CASSLARGAYTQYF. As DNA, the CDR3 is TGCGCCAGCAGCTTGGCCCGCGGGGCATATACGCAGTATTTT.

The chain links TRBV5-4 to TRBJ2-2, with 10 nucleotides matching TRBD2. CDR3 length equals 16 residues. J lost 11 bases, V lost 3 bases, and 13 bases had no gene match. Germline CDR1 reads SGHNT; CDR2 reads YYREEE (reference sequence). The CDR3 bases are TGTGCCAGCAGCTCGTGGGTAGCGGGAGGCACCGTTGAGCTGTTTTTT. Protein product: CASSSWVAGGTVELFF.

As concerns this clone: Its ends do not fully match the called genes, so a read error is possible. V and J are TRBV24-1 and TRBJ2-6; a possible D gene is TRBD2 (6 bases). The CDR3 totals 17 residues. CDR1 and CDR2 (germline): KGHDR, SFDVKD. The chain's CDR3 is CATSDGRASSGANVLTF. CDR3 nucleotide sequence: TGTGCCACAAGTGACGGGAGAGCGAGCTCTGGGGCCAACGTCCTGACTTTC.

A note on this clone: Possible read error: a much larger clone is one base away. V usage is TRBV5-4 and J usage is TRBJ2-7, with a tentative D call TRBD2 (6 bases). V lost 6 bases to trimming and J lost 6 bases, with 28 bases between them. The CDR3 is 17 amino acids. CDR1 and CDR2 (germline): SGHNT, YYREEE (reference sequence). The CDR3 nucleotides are TGTGCCAGCATCTCAGCCCGCCCCGGGAGCCCTCGGGGCGAGCAGTACTTC. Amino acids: CASISARPGSPRGEQYF.

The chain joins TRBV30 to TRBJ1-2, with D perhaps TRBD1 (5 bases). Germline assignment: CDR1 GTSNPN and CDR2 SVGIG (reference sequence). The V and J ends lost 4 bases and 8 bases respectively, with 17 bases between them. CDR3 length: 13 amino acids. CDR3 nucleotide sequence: TGTGCCTGGAACCTCGGAGGGGCGGAAGGCTACACCTTC. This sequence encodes CAWNLGGAEGYTF.

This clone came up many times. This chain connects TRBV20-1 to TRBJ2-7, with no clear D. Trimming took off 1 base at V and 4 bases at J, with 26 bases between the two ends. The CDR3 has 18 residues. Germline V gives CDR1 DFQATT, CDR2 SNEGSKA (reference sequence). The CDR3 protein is CSARALNHYGPSGYEQYF. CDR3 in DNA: TGCAGTGCTAGAGCCCTTAATCATTATGGCCCCTCAGGATACGAGCAGTACTTC.

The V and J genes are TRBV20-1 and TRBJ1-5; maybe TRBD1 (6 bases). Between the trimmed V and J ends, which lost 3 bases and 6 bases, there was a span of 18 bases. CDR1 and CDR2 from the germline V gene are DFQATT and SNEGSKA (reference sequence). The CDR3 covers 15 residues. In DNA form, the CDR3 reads TGCAGTGCTAGTGGGGGACGGGGGGCCGTTCAGCCCCAGCATTTT. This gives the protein CSASGGRGAVQPQHF.

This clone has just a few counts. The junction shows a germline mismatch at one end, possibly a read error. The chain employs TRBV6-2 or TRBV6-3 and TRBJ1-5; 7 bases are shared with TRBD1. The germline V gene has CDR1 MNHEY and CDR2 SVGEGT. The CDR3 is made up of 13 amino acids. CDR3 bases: TGTGCCAGCAGTTACGGACAGGATCAGCCCCAATATTTT. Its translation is CASSYGQDQPQYF.

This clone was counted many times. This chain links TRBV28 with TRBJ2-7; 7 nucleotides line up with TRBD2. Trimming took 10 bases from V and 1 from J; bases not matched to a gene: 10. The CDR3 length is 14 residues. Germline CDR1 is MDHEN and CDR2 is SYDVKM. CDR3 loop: CAISGGSLSYEQYF. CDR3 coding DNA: TGTGCCATTTCTGGCGGGAGTCTTTCCTACGAGCAGTACTTC. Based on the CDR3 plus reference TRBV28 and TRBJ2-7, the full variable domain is DVKVTQSSRYLVKRTGEKVFLECVQDMDHENMFWYRQDPGLGLRLIYFSYDVKMKEKGDIPEGYSVSREKKERFSLILESASTNQTSMYLCAISGGSLSYEQYFGPGTRLTVT.

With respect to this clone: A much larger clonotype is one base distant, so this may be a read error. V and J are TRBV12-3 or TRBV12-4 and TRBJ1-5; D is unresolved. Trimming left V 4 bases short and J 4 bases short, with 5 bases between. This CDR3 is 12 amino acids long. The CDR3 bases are TGTGCCAGCAGTTCGGAAAATCAGCCCCAGCATTTT. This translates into CASSSENQPQHF.

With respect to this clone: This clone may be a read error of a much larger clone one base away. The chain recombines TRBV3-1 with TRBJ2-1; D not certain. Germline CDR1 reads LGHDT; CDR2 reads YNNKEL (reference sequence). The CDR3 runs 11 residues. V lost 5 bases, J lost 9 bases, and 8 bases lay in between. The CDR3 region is CASSKASEQFF. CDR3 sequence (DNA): TGTGCCAGCAGCAAAGCCTCTGAGCAGTTCTTC.

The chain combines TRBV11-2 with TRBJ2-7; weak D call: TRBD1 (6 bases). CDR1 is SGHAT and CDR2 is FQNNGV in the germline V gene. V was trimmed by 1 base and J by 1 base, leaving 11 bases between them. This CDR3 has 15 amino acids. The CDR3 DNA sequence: TGTGCCAGCAGCTTAGTTCAGGGGTATTCCTACGAGCAGTACTTC. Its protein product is CASSLVQGYSYEQYF.

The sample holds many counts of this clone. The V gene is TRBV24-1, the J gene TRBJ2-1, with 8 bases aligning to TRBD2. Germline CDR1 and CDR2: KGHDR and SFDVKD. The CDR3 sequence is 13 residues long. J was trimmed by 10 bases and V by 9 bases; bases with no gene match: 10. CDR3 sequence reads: CATQSGSGLEQFF. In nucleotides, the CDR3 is TGTGCCACCCAAAGCGGGAGTGGCCTCGAGCAGTTCTTC.

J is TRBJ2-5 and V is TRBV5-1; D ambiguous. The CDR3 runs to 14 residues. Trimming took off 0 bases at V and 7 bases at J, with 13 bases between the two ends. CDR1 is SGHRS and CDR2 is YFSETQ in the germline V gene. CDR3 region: CASSLEGSFVTQYF. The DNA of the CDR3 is TGCGCCAGCAGCTTGGAGGGCTCCTTTGTGACCCAGTACTTC.

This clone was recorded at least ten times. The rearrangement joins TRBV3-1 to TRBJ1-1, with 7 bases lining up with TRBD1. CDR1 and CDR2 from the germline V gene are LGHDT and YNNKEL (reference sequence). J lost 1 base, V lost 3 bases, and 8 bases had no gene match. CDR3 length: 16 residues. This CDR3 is CASSHPTGATNTEAFF. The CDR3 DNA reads TGTGCCAGCAGCCACCCTACAGGGGCGACGAACACTGAAGCTTTCTTT. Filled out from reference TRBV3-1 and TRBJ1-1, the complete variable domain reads DTAVSQTPKYLVTQMGNDKSIKCEQNLGHDTMYWYKQDSKKFLKIMFSYNNKELIINETVPNRFSPKSPDKAHLNLHINSLELGDSAVYFCASSHPTGATNTEAFFGQGTRLTVV.

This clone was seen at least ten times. The CDR3 bases are TGCAGTGCTAGAGAACTAGCGAGTACCTACGAGCAGTACTTC. Translating it yields CSARELASTYEQYF. J is TRBJ2-7 and V is TRBV20-1; 7 bases match TRBD2. Germline loops: CDR1 DFQATT, CDR2 SNEGSKA (reference sequence). The length of the CDR3 is 14 residues. With V trimmed by 0 bases and J by 2 bases, 4 bases remained unmatched.

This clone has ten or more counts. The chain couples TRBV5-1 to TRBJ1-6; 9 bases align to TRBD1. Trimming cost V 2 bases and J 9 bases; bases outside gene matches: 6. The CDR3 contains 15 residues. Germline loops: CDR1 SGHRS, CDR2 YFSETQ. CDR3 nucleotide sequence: TGCGCCAGCAGCTTCGGACAGGGGACCATTTCACCCCTCCACTTT. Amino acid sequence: CASSFGQGTISPLHF.